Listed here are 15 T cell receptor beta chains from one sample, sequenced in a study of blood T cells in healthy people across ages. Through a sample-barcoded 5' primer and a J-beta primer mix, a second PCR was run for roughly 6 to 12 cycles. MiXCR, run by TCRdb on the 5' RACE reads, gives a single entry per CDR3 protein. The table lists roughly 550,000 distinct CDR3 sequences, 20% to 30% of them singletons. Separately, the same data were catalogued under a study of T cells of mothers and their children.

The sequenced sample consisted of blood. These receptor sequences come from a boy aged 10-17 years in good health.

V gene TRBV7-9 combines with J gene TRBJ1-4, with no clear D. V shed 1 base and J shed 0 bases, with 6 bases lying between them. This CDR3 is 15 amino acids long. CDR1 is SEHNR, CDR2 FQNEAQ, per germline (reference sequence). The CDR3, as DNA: TGTGCCAGCAGCTTAGGGGATACAACTAATGAAAAACTGTTTTTT. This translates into CASSLGDTTNEKLFF.

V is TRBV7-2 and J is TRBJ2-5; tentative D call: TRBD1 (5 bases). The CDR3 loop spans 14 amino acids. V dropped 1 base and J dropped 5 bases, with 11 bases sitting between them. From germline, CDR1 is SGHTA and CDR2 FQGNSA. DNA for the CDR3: TGTGCCAGCAGCTTAGGCAGGGTCCCGGAGACCCAGTACTTC. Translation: CASSLGRVPETQYF.

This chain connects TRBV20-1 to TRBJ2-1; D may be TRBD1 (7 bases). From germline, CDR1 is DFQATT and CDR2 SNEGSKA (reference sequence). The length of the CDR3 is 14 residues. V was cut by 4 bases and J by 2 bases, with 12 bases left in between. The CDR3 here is CSAIGGGAYNEQFF. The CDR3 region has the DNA TGCAGTGCTATAGGGGGCGGGGCCTACAATGAGCAGTTCTTC.

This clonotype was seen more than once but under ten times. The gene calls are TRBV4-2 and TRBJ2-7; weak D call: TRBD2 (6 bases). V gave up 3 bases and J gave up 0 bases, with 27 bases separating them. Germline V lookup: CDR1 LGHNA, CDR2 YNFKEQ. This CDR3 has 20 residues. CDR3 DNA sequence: TGTGCCAGCAGCCAGAAACCCCCAGGGATTAGGGGACTTAGCTCCTACGAGCAGTACTTC. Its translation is CASSQKPPGIRGLSSYEQYF.

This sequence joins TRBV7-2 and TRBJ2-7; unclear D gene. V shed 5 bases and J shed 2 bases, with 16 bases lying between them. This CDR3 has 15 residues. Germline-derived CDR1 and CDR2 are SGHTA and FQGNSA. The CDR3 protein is CASSTGGRNPYEQYF. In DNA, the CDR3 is TGTGCCAGCAGCACTGGCGGCAGGAACCCCTACGAGCAGTACTTC.

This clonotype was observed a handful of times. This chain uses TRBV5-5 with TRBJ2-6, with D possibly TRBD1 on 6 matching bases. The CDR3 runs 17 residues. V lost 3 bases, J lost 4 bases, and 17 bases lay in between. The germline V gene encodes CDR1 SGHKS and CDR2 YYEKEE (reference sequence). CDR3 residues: CASSSQQGSEGANVLTF. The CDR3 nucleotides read TGTGCCAGCAGCTCACAACAGGGTTCTGAAGGGGCCAACGTCCTGACTTTC.

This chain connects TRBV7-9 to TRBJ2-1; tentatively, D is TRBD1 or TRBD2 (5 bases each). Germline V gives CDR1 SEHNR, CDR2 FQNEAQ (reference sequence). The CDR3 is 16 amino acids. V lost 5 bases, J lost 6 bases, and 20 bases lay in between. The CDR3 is CASSLPGTDSSNEQFF. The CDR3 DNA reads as TGTGCCAGCAGCCTACCCGGGACCGACAGCTCCAATGAGCAGTTCTTC.

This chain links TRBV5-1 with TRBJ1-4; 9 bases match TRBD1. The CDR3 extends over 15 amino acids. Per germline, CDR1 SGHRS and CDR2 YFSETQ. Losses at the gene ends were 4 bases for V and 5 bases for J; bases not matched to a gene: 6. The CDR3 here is CASSAQDRGNEKLFF. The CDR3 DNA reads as TGCGCCAGCAGCGCCCAGGACAGGGGAAATGAAAAACTGTTTTTT. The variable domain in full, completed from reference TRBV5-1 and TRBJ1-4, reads KAGVTQTPRYLIKTRGQQVTLSCSPISGHRSVSWYQQTPGQGLQFLFEYFSETQRNKGNFPGRFSGRQFSNSRSEMNVSTLELGDSALYLCASSAQDRGNEKLFFGSGTQLSVL.

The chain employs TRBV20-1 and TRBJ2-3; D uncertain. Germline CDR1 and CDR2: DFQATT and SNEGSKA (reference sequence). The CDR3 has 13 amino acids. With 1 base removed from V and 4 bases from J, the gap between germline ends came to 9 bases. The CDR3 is CSARVGNADTQYF. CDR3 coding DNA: TGCAGTGCTAGAGTGGGTAACGCAGATACGCAGTATTTT.

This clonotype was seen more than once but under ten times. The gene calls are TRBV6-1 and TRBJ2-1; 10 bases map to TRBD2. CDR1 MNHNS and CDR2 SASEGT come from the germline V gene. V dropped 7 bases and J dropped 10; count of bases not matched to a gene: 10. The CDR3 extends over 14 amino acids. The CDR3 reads CASMASGSSLEQFF. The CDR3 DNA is TGTGCCAGCATGGCTAGCGGGAGTTCCCTCGAGCAGTTCTTC.

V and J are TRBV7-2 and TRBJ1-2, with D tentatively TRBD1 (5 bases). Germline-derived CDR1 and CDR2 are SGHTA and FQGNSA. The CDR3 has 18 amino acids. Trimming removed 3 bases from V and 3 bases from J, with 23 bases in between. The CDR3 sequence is CASSFFPLRFRADYGYTF. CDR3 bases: TGTGCCAGCAGCTTTTTCCCCCTCCGTTTCAGGGCCGACTATGGCTACACCTTC.

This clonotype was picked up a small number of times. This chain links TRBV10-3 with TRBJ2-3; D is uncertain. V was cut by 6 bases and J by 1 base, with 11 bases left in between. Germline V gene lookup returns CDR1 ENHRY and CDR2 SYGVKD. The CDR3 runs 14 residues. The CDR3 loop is CAIRKGSGTDTQYF. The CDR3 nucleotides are TGTGCCATCAGGAAGGGTTCGGGCACAGATACGCAGTATTTT.

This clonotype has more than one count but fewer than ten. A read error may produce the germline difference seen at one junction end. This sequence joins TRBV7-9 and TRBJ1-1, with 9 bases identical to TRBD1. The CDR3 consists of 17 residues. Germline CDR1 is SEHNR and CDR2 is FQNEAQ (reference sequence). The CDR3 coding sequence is TGTGCCAGCAGCCGAACGGGACAGGGATGGGGAGACACTGAAGCCTTCTTT. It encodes CASSRTGQGWGDTEAFF. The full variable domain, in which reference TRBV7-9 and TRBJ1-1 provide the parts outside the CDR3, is DTGVSQNPRHKITKRGQNVTFRCDPISEHNRLYWYRQTLGQGPEFLTYFQNEAQLEKSRLLSDRFSAERPKGSFSTLEIQRTEQGDSAMYLCASSRTGQGWGDTEAFFGQGTRLTVV.

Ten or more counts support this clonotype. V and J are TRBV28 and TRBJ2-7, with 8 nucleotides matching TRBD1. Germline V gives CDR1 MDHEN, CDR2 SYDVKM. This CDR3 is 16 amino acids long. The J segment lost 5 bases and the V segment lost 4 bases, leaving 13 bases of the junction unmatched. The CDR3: CASSSPAPGQVNEQYF. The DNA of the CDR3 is TGTGCCAGCAGTTCTCCCGCTCCGGGACAGGTAAACGAGCAGTACTTC.

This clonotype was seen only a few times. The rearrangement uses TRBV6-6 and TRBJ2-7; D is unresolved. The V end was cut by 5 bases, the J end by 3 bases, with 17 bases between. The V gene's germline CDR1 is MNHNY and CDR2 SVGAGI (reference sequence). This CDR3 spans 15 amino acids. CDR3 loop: CASSGSPGLGYEQYF. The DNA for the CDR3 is TGTGCCAGCAGTGGGTCCCCTGGCTTAGGCTACGAGCAGTACTTC.